What follows describes a single T cell receptor beta chain. This specimen belongs to a study of T cells after yellow fever vaccination. Germline CDR1 and CDR2: LGHNA and YNFKEQ. The CDR3 length is 14 residues. V lost 0 bases and J lost 3, with 8 bases in between. TCRdb ran MiXCR on the 5' RACE reads and lists one entry per CDR3 protein. The table shows about 340,000 distinct CDR3 sequences, with roughly an eighth occurring only once. The chain is built from TRBV4-2 and TRBJ1-2; D might be TRBD1 (5 bases). This sample comprised CD4+ T cells sorted from PBMCs, obtained 15 days after the yellow fever booster vaccination. This sequence was found in a man aged 18 to 30 who received the YFV17D yellow fever vaccine. CDR3 DNA sequence: TGTGCCAGCAGCCAAGAGGGGGTTTACTATGGCTACACCTTC. The encoded protein is CASSQEGVYYGYTF.